This T cell receptor beta chain is from a study of cytomegalovirus exposure and HLA in healthy donors. A few counts support this clone. Using immunoSEQ multiplex PCR, the repertoire was profiled, and TCRdb retains in-frame clones only, with some absent. Of tens of thousands of clones in the sample, about four fifths are singletons; the top ten hold 9.5% to 13%. Germline trimming cut 1 base from V and 9 bases from J; bases unmatched to any gene: 2. CDR3 size: 14 residues. CDR1 and CDR2 (germline): SEHNR, FQNEAQ (reference sequence). The source material was PBMCs. This chain links TRBV7-9 with TRBJ1-6, with TRBD1 identical over 8 bases. The clonotype comes from a woman aged 18 to 35 in good health and CMV-seropositive. The CDR3 nucleotides are TGTGCCAGCAGCTTAGGTGGACAGGGTTCACCCCTCCACTTT. It codes for CASSLGGQGSPLHF. The variable domain in full, completed from reference TRBV7-9 and TRBJ1-6, reads DTGVSQNPRHKITKRGQNVTFRCDPISEHNRLYWYRQTLGQGPEFLTYFQNEAQLEKSRLLSDRFSAERPKGSFSTLEIQRTEQGDSAMYLCASSLGGQGSPLHFGNGTRLTVT.